Listed below are T cell receptor beta chains from one sample, sequenced in a study of blood T cell repertoires in COVID-19. Produced via immunoSEQ multiplex PCR; TCRdb's table is partial and in-frame only. The sample gives roughly 160,000 clones, under 85% of which show up once; roughly 12% is in the top ten. Sequences were obtained from PBMCs or T cells enriched from blood (not recorded which). The source of these receptors is a man in his forties or fifties who had recovered from COVID-19. Both conserved end residues are part of each CDR3. Fields, in order: D gene, J gene, clone size, V gene, CDR3 DNA, CDR3 protein. D genes are given only for firm matches. Where a row states a size, it is once, few, many or the class of an expanded clone; other rows omit it.

D gene: TRBD1; J gene: TRBJ2-7; clone size: .; V gene: TRBV10-3; CDR3 DNA: TGTGCCATCAGACCAGACAGGGGGACCTACGAGCAGTACTTC; CDR3 protein: CAIRPDRGTYEQYF
D gene: .; J gene: TRBJ2-1; clone size: .; V gene: TRBV24-1; CDR3 DNA: TGTGCCACCAGTGATTTCGGAGGGGGGGCCAATGAGCAGTTCTTC; CDR3 protein: CATSDFGGGANEQFF
D gene: .; J gene: TRBJ2-7; clone size: .; V gene: TRBV7-2; CDR3 DNA: TGTGCCAGCAGCTTAAGGGAGATCCACGAGCAGTACTTC; CDR3 protein: CASSLREIHEQYF
D gene: .; J gene: TRBJ1-4; clone size: .; V gene: TRBV2; CDR3 DNA: TGTGCCAGCACTTGGACAGACCAAGAAAAACTGTTTTTT; CDR3 protein: CASTWTDQEKLFF
D gene: .; J gene: TRBJ1-1; clone size: .; V gene: TRBV4-2; CDR3 DNA: TGTGCCAGCAGCCTTCAGATGAACACTGAAGCTTTCTTT; CDR3 protein: CASSLQMNTEAFF
D gene: .; J gene: TRBJ1-1; clone size: .; V gene: TRBV24-1; CDR3 DNA: TGTGCCACCAGGGGCGAGACTGAAGCTTTCTTT; CDR3 protein: CATRGETEAFF
D gene: .; J gene: TRBJ2-2; clone size: .; V gene: TRBV27; CDR3 DNA: TGTGCCAGCAGTTTCCGGGGGGCCGCCGGGGAGCTGTTTTTT; CDR3 protein: CASSFRGAAGELFF
D gene: .; J gene: TRBJ2-5; clone size: .; V gene: TRBV7-3; CDR3 DNA: TGTGCCAGCAGCCGACAGGCCCAAGAGACCCAGTACTTC; CDR3 protein: CASSRQAQETQYF
D gene: .; J gene: TRBJ1-3; clone size: few; V gene: TRBV15; CDR3 DNA: TGTGCCACCCGATGGGCAGACTCTGGAAACACCATATATTTT; CDR3 protein: CATRWADSGNTIYF
D gene: .; J gene: TRBJ2-1; clone size: .; V gene: TRBV5-1; CDR3 DNA: TGCGCCAGCCATCCGCTAAGCTCCTACAATGAGCAGTTCTTC; CDR3 protein: CASHPLSSYNEQFF
D gene: TRBD1; J gene: TRBJ2-7; clone size: .; V gene: TRBV10-2; CDR3 DNA: TGCGCCAGCGGAGGACAGGCGGGCTACGAGCAGTACTTC; CDR3 protein: CASGGQAGYEQYF
D gene: TRBD1; J gene: TRBJ1-2; clone size: .; V gene: TRBV18; CDR3 DNA: TGTGCCAGCTCTCCGGGTGAGGGGGCTTATGGCTACACCTTC; CDR3 protein: CASSPGEGAYGYTF
D gene: TRBD1; J gene: TRBJ2-7; clone size: .; V gene: TRBV25-1; CDR3 DNA: TGTGCCAGCAGTGATTGGACAGGGGCTCGCGAGCAGTACTTC; CDR3 protein: CASSDWTGAREQYF
D gene: TRBD1; J gene: TRBJ2-3; clone size: .; V gene: TRBV10-1; CDR3 DNA: TGCGCCAGCAGTGAGCCCGGGACAGGGAGCACAGATACGCAGTATTTT; CDR3 protein: CASSEPGTGSTDTQYF
D gene: .; J gene: TRBJ1-4; clone size: .; V gene: TRBV18; CDR3 DNA: TGTGCCAGCTCACCACTCTTGGCAGGAAATAATGAAAAACTGTTTTTT; CDR3 protein: CASSPLLAGNNEKLFF
D gene: TRBD1; J gene: TRBJ1-4; clone size: .; V gene: TRBV4-3; CDR3 DNA: TGCGCCAGCAGCCAAGATGGAGGGGGCCGTGTAAAACTGTTTTTT; CDR3 protein: CASSQDGGGRVKLFF
D gene: TRBD1; J gene: TRBJ1-4; clone size: .; V gene: TRBV4-2; CDR3 DNA: TGTGCCAGCAGCCAGTTAACCGGGACAGGGGTTAAGACGAATGAAAAACTGTTTTTT; CDR3 protein: CASSQLTGTGVKTNEKLFF
D gene: .; J gene: TRBJ1-2; clone size: .; V gene: TRBV7-2; CDR3 DNA: TGTGCCAGCAGCTTAGGTCTGGTATGGGGGCCTCCAGCTAACTATGGCTACACCTTC; CDR3 protein: CASSLGLVWGPPANYGYTF
D gene: .; J gene: TRBJ2-7; clone size: .; V gene: TRBV5-1; CDR3 DNA: TGCGCCAGCAGCTTGCTGGGCCAGAGCTCCTACGAGCAGTACTTC; CDR3 protein: CASSLLGQSSYEQYF
D gene: TRBD1; J gene: TRBJ1-1; clone size: .; V gene: TRBV29-1; CDR3 DNA: TGCAGCGTCGGACAGGGGAACACTGAAGCTTTCTTT; CDR3 protein: CSVGQGNTEAFF
D gene: .; J gene: TRBJ1-2; clone size: .; V gene: TRBV6-5; CDR3 DNA: TGTGCCAGCAGTTACTCGACGGCCGGAGCTAACTATGGCTACACCTTC; CDR3 protein: CASSYSTAGANYGYTF
D gene: .; J gene: TRBJ1-6; clone size: .; V gene: TRBV7-2; CDR3 DNA: TGTGCCACCCTTGGAGCTTGGGATTCACCCCTCCACTTT; CDR3 protein: CATLGAWDSPLHF
D gene: .; J gene: TRBJ1-1; clone size: .; V gene: TRBV10-3; CDR3 DNA: TGTGCCATCAGTGGACAGCTTACAAACACTGAAGCTTTCTTT; CDR3 protein: CAISGQLTNTEAFF
D gene: .; J gene: TRBJ2-1; clone size: .; V gene: TRBV9; CDR3 DNA: TGTGCCAGCAGCCCAATCCCGGGGGGCGTAAGCAATGAGCAGTTCTTC; CDR3 protein: CASSPIPGGVSNEQFF
D gene: .; J gene: TRBJ1-5; clone size: once; V gene: TRBV10-3; CDR3 DNA: TGTGCCATCAGTACAGACAATCAGCCCCAGCATTTT; CDR3 protein: CAISTDNQPQHF
D gene: .; J gene: TRBJ2-2; clone size: .; V gene: TRBV19; CDR3 DNA: TGTGCCAGTAGTAGGTGGCAGGACACCGGGGAGCTGTTTTTT; CDR3 protein: CASSRWQDTGELFF
D gene: TRBD2; J gene: TRBJ2-7; clone size: .; V gene: TRBV11-2; CDR3 DNA: TGTGCCAGCAGCTCTGTAGCGGGGGGGGCCTACGAGCAGTACTTC; CDR3 protein: CASSSVAGGAYEQYF
D gene: .; J gene: TRBJ1-6; clone size: .; V gene: TRBV19; CDR3 DNA: TGTGCCAGTAGTCCCCAGACAGGAACTAATTCACCCCTCCACTTT; CDR3 protein: CASSPQTGTNSPLHF
D gene: TRBD1; J gene: TRBJ1-1; clone size: once; V gene: TRBV24-1; CDR3 DNA: TGTGCCACCAAGGACAGGGGGAACACTGAAGCTTTCTTT; CDR3 protein: CATKDRGNTEAFF
D gene: .; J gene: TRBJ2-7; clone size: .; V gene: TRBV25-1; CDR3 DNA: TGTGCCAGCAGTGACCGGGCGGCGGACAGCTCCTACGAGCAGTACTTC; CDR3 protein: CASSDRAADSSYEQYF
D gene: .; J gene: TRBJ2-3; clone size: .; V gene: TRBV27; CDR3 DNA: TGTGCCAGCAGTTGGCGAGCGGAAGATACGCAGTATTTT; CDR3 protein: CASSWRAEDTQYF
D gene: TRBD1; J gene: TRBJ1-2; clone size: few; V gene: TRBV12-3/TRBV12-4; CDR3 DNA: TGTGCCAGCAGTTCGTTAACAGGGGACGGCTACACCTTC; CDR3 protein: CASSSLTGDGYTF
D gene: .; J gene: TRBJ2-2; clone size: .; V gene: TRBV19; CDR3 DNA: TGTGCCAGTAGTTCTTCCACCGGGGAGCTGTTTTTT; CDR3 protein: CASSSSTGELFF
D gene: .; J gene: TRBJ1-3; clone size: .; V gene: TRBV9; CDR3 DNA: TGTGCCAGCAGCGTAGGCGGCGGCACCTCTGGAAACACCATATATTTT; CDR3 protein: CASSVGGGTSGNTIYF
D gene: .; J gene: TRBJ1-4; clone size: .; V gene: TRBV19; CDR3 DNA: TGTGCCACTTGGAACGGAGTCAATGGAGAAAAACTGTTTTTT; CDR3 protein: CATWNGVNGEKLFF
D gene: .; J gene: TRBJ1-2; clone size: .; V gene: TRBV6-6; CDR3 DNA: TGTGCCAGCCAGCTTCGGGAGAGCTATGGCTACACCTTC; CDR3 protein: CASQLRESYGYTF
D gene: .; J gene: TRBJ2-5; clone size: few; V gene: TRBV6-2/TRBV6-3; CDR3 DNA: TGTGCCAGCAGCAGCGTGGTCGAGGAGACCCAGTACTTC; CDR3 protein: CASSSVVEETQYF
D gene: TRBD1; J gene: TRBJ1-2; clone size: few; V gene: TRBV24-1; CDR3 DNA: TGTGCCACCAGTGATCAGGGACAGGGCTATGGCTACACCTTC; CDR3 protein: CATSDQGQGYGYTF
D gene: TRBD1; J gene: TRBJ1-1; clone size: .; V gene: TRBV14; CDR3 DNA: TGTGCCAGCAGCCACGGGTACTCCAAACAGGGGAGCACTGAAGCTTTCTTT; CDR3 protein: CASSHGYSKQGSTEAFF
D gene: TRBD2; J gene: TRBJ2-2; clone size: .; V gene: TRBV6-6; CDR3 DNA: TGTGCCAGCAGTCCTTCGGGACTAGGCGGCACCGGGGAGCTGTTTTTT; CDR3 protein: CASSPSGLGGTGELFF
D gene: .; J gene: TRBJ2-1; clone size: .; V gene: TRBV12-5; CDR3 DNA: TGTGCTAGTGGCTCGGGGGGCCGAAATGAGCAGTTCTTC; CDR3 protein: CASGSGGRNEQFF
D gene: .; J gene: TRBJ1-2; clone size: .; V gene: TRBV15; CDR3 DNA: TGTGCCACCAGCAGAGACAGGGTCAGCTATGGCTACACCTTC; CDR3 protein: CATSRDRVSYGYTF
D gene: TRBD1; J gene: TRBJ2-5; clone size: .; V gene: TRBV27; CDR3 DNA: TGTGCCAGCAGTTTAGGACAGGGGGGCCAAGAGACCCAGTACTTC; CDR3 protein: CASSLGQGGQETQYF
D gene: .; J gene: TRBJ1-3; clone size: .; V gene: TRBV6-5; CDR3 DNA: TGTGCCAGCCGGCGACACCAGAGCTCTGGAAACACCATATATTTT; CDR3 protein: CASRRHQSSGNTIYF
D gene: TRBD1; J gene: TRBJ2-7; clone size: once; V gene: TRBV2; CDR3 DNA: TGTGCCAGCAATTTCCCGGGACAGGGGTACGAGCAGTACTTC; CDR3 protein: CASNFPGQGYEQYF
D gene: .; J gene: TRBJ2-3; clone size: .; V gene: TRBV29-1; CDR3 DNA: TGCAGCATACAGGGTTTTGGCACAGATACGCAGTATTTT; CDR3 protein: CSIQGFGTDTQYF